The 22 T cell receptor beta chains in this list originate from one sample, sequenced in a study of T-cell reconstitution after alpha-beta-depleted transplantation in children. Researchers prepared the TCRbeta library using unique molecular identifiers, the study reports. TCRdb used MiXCR to reprocess the PCR reads, holding one entry per CDR3 protein. The table has roughly 490,000 distinct CDR3 sequences, more than 9.5% seen once; the top ten hold 12% to 15%. The sample consisted of PBMCs, mostly from graft donor cells, taken 180 days after TCRalphabeta/CD19-depleted stem cell transplant. These receptors all stem from a female patient aged 2 to 10 who had a stem cell transplant for aplastic anemia, so the T cells may come from the graft donor.

V is TRBV5-8 and J is TRBJ2-7; D ambiguous. The V and J ends lost 1 base and 4 bases respectively, with 15 bases between them. The CDR3 totals 15 residues. The germline CDR1 and CDR2 sequences are SGHTS and YDEGEE. CDR3 in DNA: TGTGCCAGCAGCTTGCGTCCAGCCCTCGGATACGAGCAGTACGTC. It yields the protein CASSLRPALGYEQYV.

The chain recombines TRBV4-3 with TRBJ2-2; tentative D call: TRBD2 (6 bases). Germline assignment: CDR1 LGHNA and CDR2 YSLEER. The ends were cut back, 0 bases at V and 5 bases at J, with 25 bases in the middle. CDR3 size: 20 residues. CDR3 in DNA: TGCGCCAGCAGCCAAGATTCGGTAGCCAGACTAGTGCTAGAGACCGGGGAGCTGTTTTTT. It encodes CASSQDSVARLVLETGELFF.

V and J are TRBV3-1 and TRBJ1-2; D ambiguous. V was pared by 6 bases and J by 7 bases, with 18 bases between. Germline V gene lookup returns CDR1 LGHDT and CDR2 YNNKEL (reference sequence). This CDR3 is 14 amino acids long. CDR3 protein: CASSFSPAGSGYTF. The DNA of the CDR3 is TGTGCCAGCAGTTTTTCCCCGGCTGGGTCTGGCTACACCTTC.

This clonotype has just a few counts. The rearrangement links TRBV7-6 to TRBJ2-2; 7 bases align to TRBD1. Trimming at V came to 5 bases and at J to 4 bases, leaving 7 bases not matched to a gene. Germline-derived CDR1 and CDR2 are SGHVS and FNYEAQ. CDR3 length equals 15 residues. CDR3 region: CASSQQGTGTGELFF. CDR3 bases: TGTGCCAGCAGCCAACAGGGGACGGGCACCGGGGAGCTGTTTTTT.

The CDR3 sequence: CASSVNTGTSEFDEQFF. The CDR3 nucleotides read TGTGCCAGCAGCGTAAACACCGGGACTAGCGAATTCGATGAGCAGTTCTTC. The gene calls are TRBV9 and TRBJ2-1, with TRBD2 matching over 10 bases. The CDR3 covers 17 residues. The V segment lost 1 base and the J segment 8 bases; nucleotides outside the gene matches: 12. The V gene's germline CDR1 is SGDLS and CDR2 YYNGEE.

This clonotype came up a few times. This chain connects TRBV18 to TRBJ1-2; D perhaps matches TRBD1 (5 bases). CDR1 is KGHSH and CDR2 is LQKENI in the germline V gene. The ends were cut back, 3 bases at V and 2 bases at J, with 16 bases in the middle. CDR3 length: 16 amino acids. As DNA, the CDR3 is TGTGCCAGCTCACCTCATCCGGGACGGACCAACTATGGCTACACCTTC. The encoded protein is CASSPHPGRTNYGYTF.

This clonotype was seen many times. The J gene is TRBJ2-7, the V gene TRBV5-1; D ambiguous. The CDR3 runs to 15 residues. Germline V gene data show CDR1 as SGHRS and CDR2 as YFSETQ. V was trimmed by 4 bases and J by 1 base, leaving 15 bases between them. CDR3 sequence (DNA): TGCGCCAGCAGCCTGCAGGTTGGGATTTCCTACGAGCAGTACTTC. Protein sequence: CASSLQVGISYEQYF. The full variable domain, with the rest looked up from reference TRBV5-1 and TRBJ2-7, is KAGVTQTPRYLIKTRGQQVTLSCSPISGHRSVSWYQQTPGQGLQFLFEYFSETQRNKGNFPGRFSGRQFSNSRSEMNVSTLELGDSALYLCASSLQVGISYEQYFGPGTRLTVT.

V gene TRBV11-3 combines with J gene TRBJ2-3; a possible D gene is TRBD1 (5 bases). Germline V gene sequence: CDR1 SGHNT, CDR2 YENEEA. Trimming left V 4 bases short and J 2 bases short, with 10 bases between. This CDR3 has 14 amino acids. DNA for the CDR3: TGTGCCAGCAGCTGGGCAGGGCCCACAGATACGCAGTATTTT. Translating it yields CASSWAGPTDTQYF. The complete variable domain, with remaining parts taken from reference TRBV11-3 and TRBJ2-3, reads EAGVVQSPRYKIIEKKQPVAFWCNPISGHNTLYWYLQNLGQGPELLIRYENEEAVDDSQLPKDRFSAERLKGVDSTLKIQPAELGDSAVYLCASSWAGPTDTQYFGPGTRLTVL.

This clonotype was detected ten times or more. Here the CDR3 DNA reads TGTGCCAGCAGCGGAGTATCTGGAAACACCATATATTTT. It translates to CASSGVSGNTIYF. The chain has TRBV25-1 and TRBJ1-3; D is undetermined. V lost 6 bases, J lost 1 base, and 7 bases lay in between. CDR3 length: 13 amino acids. In germline, CDR1 is MGHDK, CDR2 SYGVNS.

The sample holds a few counts of this clonotype. The chain is built from TRBV14 and TRBJ2-3; D possibly matches TRBD1 or TRBD2 (6 bases each). The CDR3 extends over 16 amino acids. Germline-derived CDR1 and CDR2 are SGHDN and FVKESK. V lost 4 bases and J 2 bases, leaving 16 bases between the germline ends. CDR3 protein: CASSLGAGHFTDTQYF. The CDR3 coding sequence is TGTGCCAGCAGCCTGGGGGCGGGACATTTCACAGATACGCAGTATTTT.

This clonotype was counted many times. The chain is built from TRBV28 and TRBJ2-5; 7 nucleotides match TRBD1. The CDR3 extends over 16 amino acids. In germline, CDR1 is MDHEN, CDR2 SYDVKM. The junction had 11 bases not matched to a gene; V was cut back by 6 bases and J by 1 base. The DNA of the CDR3 is TGTGCCAGCAGCGGGACAGCCCCTTCGTTCCAAGAGACCCAGTACTTC. Translating it yields CASSGTAPSFQETQYF.

This clonotype was seen only a few times. This CDR3 reads CASNRGNTEAFF. In nucleotides, the CDR3 is TGTGCCAGCAACAGGGGGAACACTGAAGCTTTCTTT. The gene calls are TRBV28 and TRBJ1-1, with 7 bases aligning to TRBD1. V was clipped by 7 bases and J by 1 base; unmatched bases: 0. CDR3 length: 12 amino acids. The V gene's germline CDR1 is MDHEN and CDR2 SYDVKM.

A few counts support this clonotype. This sequence joins TRBV4-1 and TRBJ2-5; D is perhaps TRBD1 (5 bases). Germline-derived CDR1 and CDR2 are MGHRA and YSYEKL. Trimming took off 3 bases at V and 3 bases at J, with 11 bases between the two ends. The CDR3 is 14 residues long. For the CDR3, the DNA is TGCGCCAGCAGCCATAATCGACAGAAAGAGACCCAGTACTTC. It translates to CASSHNRQKETQYF.

This clonotype was picked up a small number of times. Written as DNA, the CDR3 is TGTGCCAGCAGCCGATTAGCGATCGACTACGAGCAGTACTTC. The encoded protein is CASSRLAIDYEQYF. The genes are TRBV6-5 and TRBJ2-7; TRBD2 might be the D (5 bases). Trimming removed 6 bases at V and 3 bases at J, with 15 bases between. The CDR3 covers 14 residues. Germline loops: CDR1 MNHEY, CDR2 SVGAGI.

As regards this clonotype: A much larger clone is a single base away; this may be a read error. The chain employs TRBV7-9 and TRBJ1-4; D remains unclear. Trimming removed 8 bases from V and 6 bases from J, with 13 bases in between. The CDR3 is made up of 13 amino acids. Germline CDR1 SEHNR, CDR2 FQNEAQ (reference sequence). CDR3 loop: CASGPTNDEKLFF. As DNA, the CDR3 is TGTGCCAGCGGCCCTACCAATGATGAAAAACTGTTTTTT.

This clonotype has ten or more counts. The J gene is TRBJ2-1, the V gene TRBV7-3; D perhaps matches TRBD1 (6 bases). V was trimmed by 3 bases and J by 0 bases, leaving 9 bases between them. Germline V gene sequence: CDR1 SGHTA, CDR2 FQGTGA. The CDR3 length is 15 residues. The CDR3 DNA is TGTGCCAGCAGCTTCCTCAGGGGCTCCTACAATGAGCAGTTCTTC. It encodes CASSFLRGSYNEQFF. Combining the CDR3 with reference TRBV7-3 and TRBJ2-1 gives the whole variable domain GAGVSQTPSNKVTEKGKYVELRCDPISGHTALYWYRQSLGQGPEFLIYFQGTGAADDSGLPNDRFFAVRPEGSVSTLKIQRTERGDSAVYLCASSFLRGSYNEQFFGPGTRLTVL.

The chain links TRBV4-3 to TRBJ2-7; 9 bases are a match to TRBD1. Per germline, CDR1 LGHNA and CDR2 YSLEER. The V segment lost 4 bases and the J segment 5 bases; nucleotides outside the gene matches: 6. The CDR3 is 14 amino acids. DNA of the CDR3: TGCGCCAGCAGCCCCGGGACAGGGATCAACGAGCAGTACTTC. Protein sequence: CASSPGTGINEQYF.

At least ten counts were recorded for this clonotype. The chain joins TRBV14 to TRBJ2-5, with D perhaps given as TRBD1 or TRBD2 (6 bases each). V lost 5 bases to trimming and J lost 2 bases, with 12 bases between them. The CDR3 covers 14 residues. The germline V gene encodes CDR1 SGHDN and CDR2 FVKESK. CDR3 DNA sequence: TGTGCCAGCAGCGCCCGAGGGGGGCAAGAGACCCAGTACTTC. Residues: CASSARGGQETQYF.

In its sample, this clonotype was seen a few times. The gene calls are TRBV7-8 and TRBJ2-1; D perhaps matches TRBD1 (5 bases). The CDR3 totals 17 residues. Germline values: CDR1 SGHVS, CDR2 FQNEAQ. Trimming cost V 5 bases and J 0 bases, with 17 bases left between them. In DNA form, the CDR3 reads TGTGCCAGCAGCCGAACACCAAAGGGGATCTCCTACAATGAGCAGTTCTTC. Its translation: CASSRTPKGISYNEQFF.

This clonotype was detected only a few times. This chain uses TRBV20-1 with TRBJ1-1; D call uncertain. Between the trimmed V and J ends, which lost 2 bases and 2 bases, there was a span of 12 bases. The CDR3 spans 14 residues. Looked up from germline, CDR1 is DFQATT and CDR2 is SNEGSKA (reference sequence). The CDR3 loop reads CSARPGGGNTEAFF. As DNA, the CDR3 is TGCAGTGCTAGACCCGGCGGCGGTAACACTGAAGCTTTCTTT.

The V gene is TRBV7-9, the J gene TRBJ2-1; D not resolved. The CDR3 totals 12 residues. V lost 2 bases and J lost 8, with 7 bases in between. Germline CDR1 reads SEHNR; CDR2 reads FQNEAQ (reference sequence). As DNA, the CDR3 is TGTGCCAGCAGCTTATGGCGAGATGAGCAGTTCTTC. This sequence encodes CASSLWRDEQFF.

This clonotype was counted a few times. V and J are TRBV6-2 or TRBV6-3 and TRBJ1-5; D not certain. Trimming took 5 bases from V and 7 from J, leaving 12 bases between them. In germline, CDR1 is MNHEY, CDR2 SVGEGT. The CDR3 has 13 residues. The CDR3 is CASSHYSGQPQHF. CDR3 in DNA: TGTGCCAGCAGTCATTACTCGGGACAGCCCCAGCATTTT.